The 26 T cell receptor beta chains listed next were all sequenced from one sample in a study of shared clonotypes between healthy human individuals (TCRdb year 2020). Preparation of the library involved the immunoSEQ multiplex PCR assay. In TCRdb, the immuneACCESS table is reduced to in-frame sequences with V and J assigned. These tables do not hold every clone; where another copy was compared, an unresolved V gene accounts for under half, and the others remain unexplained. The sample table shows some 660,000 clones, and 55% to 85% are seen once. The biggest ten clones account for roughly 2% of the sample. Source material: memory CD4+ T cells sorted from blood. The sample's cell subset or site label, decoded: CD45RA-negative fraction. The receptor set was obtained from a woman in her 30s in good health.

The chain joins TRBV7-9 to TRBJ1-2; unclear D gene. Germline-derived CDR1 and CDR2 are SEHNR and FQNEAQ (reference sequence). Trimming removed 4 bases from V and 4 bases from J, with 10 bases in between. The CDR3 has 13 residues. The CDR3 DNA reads TGTGCCAGCAGCTCTATGGTAGTCTATGGCTACACCTTC. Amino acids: CASSSMVVYGYTF.

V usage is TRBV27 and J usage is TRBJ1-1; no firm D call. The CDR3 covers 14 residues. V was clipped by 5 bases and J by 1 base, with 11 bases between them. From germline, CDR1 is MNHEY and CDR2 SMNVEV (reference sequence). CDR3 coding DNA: TGTGCCAGCAGTCCGGTGGGCACGAACACTGAAGCTTTCTTT. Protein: CASSPVGTNTEAFF.

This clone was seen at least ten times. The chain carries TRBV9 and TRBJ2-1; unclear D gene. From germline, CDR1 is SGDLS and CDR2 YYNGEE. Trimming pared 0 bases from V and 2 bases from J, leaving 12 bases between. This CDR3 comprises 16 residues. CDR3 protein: CASSVAGGAAYNEQFF. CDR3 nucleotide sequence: TGTGCCAGCAGCGTAGCGGGCGGTGCCGCCTACAATGAGCAGTTCTTC. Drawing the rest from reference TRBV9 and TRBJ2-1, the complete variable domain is DSGVTQTPKHLITATGQRVTLRCSPRSGDLSVYWYQQSLDQGLQFLIQYYNGEERAKGNILERFSAQQFPDLHSELNLSSLELGDSALYFCASSVAGGAAYNEQFFGPGTRLTVL.

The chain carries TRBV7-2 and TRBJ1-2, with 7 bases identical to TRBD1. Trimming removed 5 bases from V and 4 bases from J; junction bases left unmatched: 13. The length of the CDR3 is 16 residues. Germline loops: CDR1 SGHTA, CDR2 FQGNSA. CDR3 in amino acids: CASSQAGGQGGYGYTF. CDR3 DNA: TGTGCCAGCAGCCAGGCCGGGGGGCAGGGGGGCTATGGCTACACCTTC.

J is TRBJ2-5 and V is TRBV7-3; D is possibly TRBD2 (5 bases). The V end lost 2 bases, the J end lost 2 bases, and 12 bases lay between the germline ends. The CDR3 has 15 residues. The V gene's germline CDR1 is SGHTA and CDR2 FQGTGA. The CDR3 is CASSLGRGSQETQYF. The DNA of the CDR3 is TGTGCCAGCAGCTTAGGACGAGGGTCACAAGAGACCCAGTACTTC.

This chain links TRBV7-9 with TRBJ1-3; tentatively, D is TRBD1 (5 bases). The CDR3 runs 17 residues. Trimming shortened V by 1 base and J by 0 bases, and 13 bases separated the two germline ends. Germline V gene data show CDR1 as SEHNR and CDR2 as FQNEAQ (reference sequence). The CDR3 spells CASSLEGTAYSGNTIYF. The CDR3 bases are TGTGCCAGCAGCTTAGAGGGGACGGCCTACTCTGGAAACACCATATATTTT.

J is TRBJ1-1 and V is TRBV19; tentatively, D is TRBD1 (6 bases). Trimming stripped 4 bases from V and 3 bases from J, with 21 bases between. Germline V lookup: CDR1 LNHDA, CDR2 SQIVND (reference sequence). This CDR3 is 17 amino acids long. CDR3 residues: CASSTYIAQGGDTEAFF. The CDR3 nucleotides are TGTGCCAGTAGTACCTATATCGCACAGGGAGGTGACACTGAAGCTTTCTTT.

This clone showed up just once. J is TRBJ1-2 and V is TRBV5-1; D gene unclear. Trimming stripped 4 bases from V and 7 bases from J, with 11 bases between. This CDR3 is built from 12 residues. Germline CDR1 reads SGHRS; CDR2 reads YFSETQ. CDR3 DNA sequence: TGCGCCAGCAGCCTCATGGAGGGTGGCTACACCTTC. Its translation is CASSLMEGGYTF.

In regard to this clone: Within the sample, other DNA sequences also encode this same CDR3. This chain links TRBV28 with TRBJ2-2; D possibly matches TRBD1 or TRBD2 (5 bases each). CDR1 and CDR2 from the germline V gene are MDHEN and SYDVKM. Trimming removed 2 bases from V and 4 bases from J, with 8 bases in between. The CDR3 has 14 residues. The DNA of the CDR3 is TGTGCCAGCAGTTTAGGGGGACCCACCGGGGAGCTGTTTTTT. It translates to CASSLGGPTGELFF.

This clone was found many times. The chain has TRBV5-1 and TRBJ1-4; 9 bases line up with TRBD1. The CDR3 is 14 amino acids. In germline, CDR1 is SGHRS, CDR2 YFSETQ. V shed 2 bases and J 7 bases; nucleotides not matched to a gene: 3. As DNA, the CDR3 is TGCGCCAGCAGCTTTCGACAGGGGGGTGAAAAACTGTTTTTT. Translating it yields CASSFRQGGEKLFF.

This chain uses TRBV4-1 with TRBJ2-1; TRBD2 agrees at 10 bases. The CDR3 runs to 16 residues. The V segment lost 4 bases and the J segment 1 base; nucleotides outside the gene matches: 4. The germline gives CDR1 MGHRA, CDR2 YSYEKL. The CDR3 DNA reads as TGCGCCAGCAGCCTAGCTAGCGGGAGTTCCTACAATGAGCAGTTCTTC. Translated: CASSLASGSSYNEQFF.

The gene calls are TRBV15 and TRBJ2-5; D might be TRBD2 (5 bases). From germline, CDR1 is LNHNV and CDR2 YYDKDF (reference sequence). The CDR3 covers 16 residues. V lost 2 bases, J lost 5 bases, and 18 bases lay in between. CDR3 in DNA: TGTGCCACCAGCAGAAGGGAATGGGTAGGGAGTGAGACCCAGTACTTC. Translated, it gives CATSRREWVGSETQYF.

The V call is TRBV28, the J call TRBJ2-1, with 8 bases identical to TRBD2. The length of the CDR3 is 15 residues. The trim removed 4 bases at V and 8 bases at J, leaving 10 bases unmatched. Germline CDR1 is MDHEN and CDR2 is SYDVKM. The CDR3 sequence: CASSSSGRTSDEQFF. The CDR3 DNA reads TGTGCCAGCAGTTCGAGCGGGAGAACTAGCGATGAGCAGTTCTTC. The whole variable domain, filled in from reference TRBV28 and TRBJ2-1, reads DVKVTQSSRYLVKRTGEKVFLECVQDMDHENMFWYRQDPGLGLRLIYFSYDVKMKEKGDIPEGYSVSREKKERFSLILESASTNQTSMYLCASSSSGRTSDEQFFGPGTRLTVL.

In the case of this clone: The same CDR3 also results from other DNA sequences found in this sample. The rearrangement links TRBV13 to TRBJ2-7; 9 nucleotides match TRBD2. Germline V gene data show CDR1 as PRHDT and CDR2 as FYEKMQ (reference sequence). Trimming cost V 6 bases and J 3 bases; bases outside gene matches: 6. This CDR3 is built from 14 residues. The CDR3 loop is CASSRTSGRYEQYF. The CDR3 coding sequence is TGTGCCAGCAGTCGCACTAGCGGGCGCTACGAGCAGTACTTC.

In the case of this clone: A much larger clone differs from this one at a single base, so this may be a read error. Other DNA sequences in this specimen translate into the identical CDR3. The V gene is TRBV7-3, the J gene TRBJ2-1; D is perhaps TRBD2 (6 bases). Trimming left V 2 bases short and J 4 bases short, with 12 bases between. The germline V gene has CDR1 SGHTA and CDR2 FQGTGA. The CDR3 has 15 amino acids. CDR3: CASSLGSGLYNEQFF. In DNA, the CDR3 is TGTGCCAGCAGCTTAGGTAGCGGACTATACAATGAGCAGTTCTTC.

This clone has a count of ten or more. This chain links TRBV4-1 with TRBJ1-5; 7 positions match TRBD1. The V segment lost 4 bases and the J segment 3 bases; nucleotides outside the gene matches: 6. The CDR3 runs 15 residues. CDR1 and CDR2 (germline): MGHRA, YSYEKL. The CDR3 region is CASSLQTGLNQPQHF. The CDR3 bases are TGCGCCAGCAGCCTACAGACAGGGCTCAATCAGCCCCAGCATTTT.

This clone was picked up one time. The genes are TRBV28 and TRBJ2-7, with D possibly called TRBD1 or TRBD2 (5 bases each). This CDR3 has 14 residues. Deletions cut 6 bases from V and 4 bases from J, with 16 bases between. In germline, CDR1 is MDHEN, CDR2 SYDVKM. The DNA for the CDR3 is TGTGCCAGCAGCCCAACCGGGACCCTATACGAGCAGTACTTC. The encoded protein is CASSPTGTLYEQYF. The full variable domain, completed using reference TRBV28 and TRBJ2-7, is DVKVTQSSRYLVKRTGEKVFLECVQDMDHENMFWYRQDPGLGLRLIYFSYDVKMKEKGDIPEGYSVSREKKERFSLILESASTNQTSMYLCASSPTGTLYEQYFGPGTRLTVT.

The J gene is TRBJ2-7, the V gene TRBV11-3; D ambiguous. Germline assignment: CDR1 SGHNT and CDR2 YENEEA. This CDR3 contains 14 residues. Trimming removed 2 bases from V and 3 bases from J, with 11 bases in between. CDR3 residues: CASSLSRSYYEQYF. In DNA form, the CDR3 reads TGTGCCAGCAGCTTATCCAGGTCATACTACGAGCAGTACTTC.

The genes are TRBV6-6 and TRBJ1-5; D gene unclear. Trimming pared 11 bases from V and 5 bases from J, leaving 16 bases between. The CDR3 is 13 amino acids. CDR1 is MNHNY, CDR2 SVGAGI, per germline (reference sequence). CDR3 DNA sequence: TGTGCCGGGTCCAAATCCAGCGATCAGCCCCAGCATTTT. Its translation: CAGSKSSDQPQHF.

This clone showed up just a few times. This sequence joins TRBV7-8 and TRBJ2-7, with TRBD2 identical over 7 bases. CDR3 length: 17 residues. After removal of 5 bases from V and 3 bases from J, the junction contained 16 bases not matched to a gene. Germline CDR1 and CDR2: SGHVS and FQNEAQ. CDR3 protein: CASSPTRGSGNRYEQYF. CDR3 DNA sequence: TGTGCCAGCAGCCCCACTAGGGGAAGCGGGAACCGCTACGAGCAGTACTTC.

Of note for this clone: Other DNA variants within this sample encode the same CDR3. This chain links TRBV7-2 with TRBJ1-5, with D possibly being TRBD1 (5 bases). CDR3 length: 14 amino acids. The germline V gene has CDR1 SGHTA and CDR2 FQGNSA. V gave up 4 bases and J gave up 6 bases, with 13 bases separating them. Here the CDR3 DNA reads TGTGCCAGCAGCTCCGCCGGGGGGGGTCAGCCCCAGCATTTT. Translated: CASSSAGGGQPQHF.

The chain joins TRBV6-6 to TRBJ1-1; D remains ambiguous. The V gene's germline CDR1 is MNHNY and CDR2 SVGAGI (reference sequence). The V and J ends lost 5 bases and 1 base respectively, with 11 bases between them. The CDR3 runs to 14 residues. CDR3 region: CASSPSGKNTEAFF. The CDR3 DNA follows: TGTGCCAGCAGTCCCAGCGGGAAGAACACTGAAGCTTTCTTT.

The CDR3 is CASSLDTQTYNEQFF. CDR3 sequence (DNA): TGCGCCAGCAGCTTGGACACCCAGACCTACAATGAGCAGTTCTTC. The chain uses TRBV5-1 and TRBJ2-1, with D unresolved. The CDR3 consists of 15 residues. The germline V and J ends were trimmed by 0 bases and 2 bases, with 9 bases remaining between them. Germline V gives CDR1 SGHRS, CDR2 YFSETQ.

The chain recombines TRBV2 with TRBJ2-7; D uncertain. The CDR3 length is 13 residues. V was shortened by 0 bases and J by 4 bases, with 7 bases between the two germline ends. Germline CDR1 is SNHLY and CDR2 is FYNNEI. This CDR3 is CASSEALIYEQYF. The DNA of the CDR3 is TGTGCCAGCAGTGAAGCGCTCATATACGAGCAGTACTTC.

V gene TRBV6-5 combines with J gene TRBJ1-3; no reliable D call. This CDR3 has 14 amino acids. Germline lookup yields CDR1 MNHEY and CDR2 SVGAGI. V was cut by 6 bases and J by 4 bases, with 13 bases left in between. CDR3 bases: TGTGCCAGCAGCCGGACGCAGTGGGGAAACACCATATATTTT. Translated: CASSRTQWGNTIYF.

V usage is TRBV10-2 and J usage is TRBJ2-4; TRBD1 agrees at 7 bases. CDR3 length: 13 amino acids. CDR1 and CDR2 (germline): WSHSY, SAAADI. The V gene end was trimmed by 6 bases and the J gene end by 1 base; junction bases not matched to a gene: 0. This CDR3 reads CASRTGAKNIQYF. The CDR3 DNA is TGCGCCAGCAGGACAGGGGCCAAAAACATTCAGTACTTC.